This T cell receptor beta chain was captured in a study of PD-1 blockade in classical Hodgkin lymphoma. Time point denoted: cycle 4 day 1 (C4D1), after six to seven weeks of nivolumab. Brentuximab vedotin exposure varied among the patients, all of whom had relapsed after autologous stem cell transplantation. Thawed PBMCs underwent magnetic negative selection to yield purified CD4+ T cells. About this clone: As yet, its antigen is unknown.

Repertoires were generated with immunoSEQ multiplex PCR, while TCRdb's copy carries only in-frame clones and drops some. The data hold tens of thousands of clones, with about 82% observed a single time. Per germline, CDR1 SGHRS and CDR2 YFSETQ. The CDR3 covers 16 residues. The V end lost 3 bases, the J end lost 2 bases, and 14 bases lay between the germline ends. Whole-study results and caveats: Complete responders matched newly diagnosed patients in baseline diversity. Causes of the repertoire differences remain undefined, possibly disease activity or prior therapy. With CD4+ cells, TCR diversity rose significantly by C4D1, but not with CD8+ cells.

Material: CD4+ T cells from blood, obtained before the fourth cycle of nivolumab. This sequence was found in a human donor with classical Hodgkin lymphoma. This sequence joins TRBV5-1 and TRBJ1-4; a weak D match, TRBD1 (6 bases). For the CDR3, the DNA is TGCGCCAGCAGCTCCAGGGGTGTAGGTACTAATGAAAAACTGTTTTTT. It is translated as CASSSRGVGTNEKLFF.